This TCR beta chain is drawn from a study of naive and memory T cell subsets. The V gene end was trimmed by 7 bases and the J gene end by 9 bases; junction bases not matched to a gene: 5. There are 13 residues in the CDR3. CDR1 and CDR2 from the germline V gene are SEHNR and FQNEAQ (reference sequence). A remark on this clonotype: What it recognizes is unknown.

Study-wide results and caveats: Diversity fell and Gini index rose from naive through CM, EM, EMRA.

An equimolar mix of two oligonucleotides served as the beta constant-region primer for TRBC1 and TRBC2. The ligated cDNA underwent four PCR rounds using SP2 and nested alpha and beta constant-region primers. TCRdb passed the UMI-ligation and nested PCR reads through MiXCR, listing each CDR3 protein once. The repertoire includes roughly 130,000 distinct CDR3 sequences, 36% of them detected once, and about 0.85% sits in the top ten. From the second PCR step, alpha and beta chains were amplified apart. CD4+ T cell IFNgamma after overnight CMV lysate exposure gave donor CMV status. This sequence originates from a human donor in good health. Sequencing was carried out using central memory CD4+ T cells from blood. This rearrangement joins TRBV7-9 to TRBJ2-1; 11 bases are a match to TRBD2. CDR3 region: CASIAGGPGEQFF. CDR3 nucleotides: TGTGCCAGCATAGCGGGAGGGCCGGGTGAGCAGTTCTTC. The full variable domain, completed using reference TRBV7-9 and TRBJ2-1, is DTGVSQNPRHKITKRGQNVTFRCDPISEHNRLYWYRQTLGQGPEFLTYFQNEAQLEKSRLLSDRFSAERPKGSFSTLEIQRTEQGDSAMYLCASIAGGPGEQFFGPGTRLTVL.